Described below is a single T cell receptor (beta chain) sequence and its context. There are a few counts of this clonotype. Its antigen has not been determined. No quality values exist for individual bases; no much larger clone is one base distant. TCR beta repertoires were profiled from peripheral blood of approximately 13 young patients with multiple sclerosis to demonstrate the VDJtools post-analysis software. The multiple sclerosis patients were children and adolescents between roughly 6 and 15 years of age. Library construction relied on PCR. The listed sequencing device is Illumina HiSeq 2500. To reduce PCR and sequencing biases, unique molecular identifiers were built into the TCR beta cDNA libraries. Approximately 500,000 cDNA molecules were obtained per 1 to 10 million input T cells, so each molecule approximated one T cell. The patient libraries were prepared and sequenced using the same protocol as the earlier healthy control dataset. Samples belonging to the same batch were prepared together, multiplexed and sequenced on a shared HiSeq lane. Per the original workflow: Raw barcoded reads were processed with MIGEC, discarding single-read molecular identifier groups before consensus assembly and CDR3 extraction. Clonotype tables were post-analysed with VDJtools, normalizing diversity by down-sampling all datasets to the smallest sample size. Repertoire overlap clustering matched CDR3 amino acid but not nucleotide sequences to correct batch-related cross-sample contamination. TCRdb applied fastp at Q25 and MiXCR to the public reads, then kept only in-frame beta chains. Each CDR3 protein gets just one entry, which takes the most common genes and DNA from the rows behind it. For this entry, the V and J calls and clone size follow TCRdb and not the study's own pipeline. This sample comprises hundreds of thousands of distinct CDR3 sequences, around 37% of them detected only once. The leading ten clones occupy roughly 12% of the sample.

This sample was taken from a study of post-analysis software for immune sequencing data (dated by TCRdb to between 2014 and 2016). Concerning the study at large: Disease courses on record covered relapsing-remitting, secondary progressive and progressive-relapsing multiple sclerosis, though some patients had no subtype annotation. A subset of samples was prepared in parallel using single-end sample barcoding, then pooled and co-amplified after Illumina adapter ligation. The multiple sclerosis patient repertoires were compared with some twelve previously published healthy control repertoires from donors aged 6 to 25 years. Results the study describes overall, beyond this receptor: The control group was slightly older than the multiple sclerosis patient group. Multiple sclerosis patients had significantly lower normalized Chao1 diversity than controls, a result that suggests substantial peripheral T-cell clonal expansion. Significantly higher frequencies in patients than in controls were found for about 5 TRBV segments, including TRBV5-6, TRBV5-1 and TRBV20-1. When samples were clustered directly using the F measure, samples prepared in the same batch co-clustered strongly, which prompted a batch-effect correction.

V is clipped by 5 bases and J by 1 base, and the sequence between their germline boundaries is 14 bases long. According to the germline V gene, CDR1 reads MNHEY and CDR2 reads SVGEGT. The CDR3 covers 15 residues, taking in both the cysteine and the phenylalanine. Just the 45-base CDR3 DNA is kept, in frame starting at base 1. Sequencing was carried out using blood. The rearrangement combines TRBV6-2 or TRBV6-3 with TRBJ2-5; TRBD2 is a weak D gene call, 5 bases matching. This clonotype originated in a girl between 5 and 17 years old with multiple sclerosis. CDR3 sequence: CASSTVGDPQETQYF. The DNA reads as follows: TGTGCCAGCAGTACGGTGGGAGACCCCCAAGAGACCCAGTACTTC.